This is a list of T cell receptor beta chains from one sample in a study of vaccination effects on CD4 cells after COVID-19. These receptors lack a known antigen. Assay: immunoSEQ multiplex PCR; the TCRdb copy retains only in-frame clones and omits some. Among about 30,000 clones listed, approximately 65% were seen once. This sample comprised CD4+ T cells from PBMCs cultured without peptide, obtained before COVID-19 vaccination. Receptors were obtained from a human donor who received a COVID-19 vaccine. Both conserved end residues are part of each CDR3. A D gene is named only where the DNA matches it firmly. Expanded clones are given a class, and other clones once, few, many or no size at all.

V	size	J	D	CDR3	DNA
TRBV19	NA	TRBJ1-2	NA	CASSIRQPMGYTF	TGTGCCAGTAGTATCAGGCAGCCCATGGGCTACACCTTC
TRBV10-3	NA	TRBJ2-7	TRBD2	CAISESSGRTSVSYEQYF	TGTGCCATCAGTGAGTCTAGCGGGAGGACGTCCGTCTCCTACGAGCAGTACTTC
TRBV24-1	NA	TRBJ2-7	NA	CATSDQGTPYEQYF	TGTGCCACCAGTGATCAGGGTACCCCCTACGAGCAGTACTTC
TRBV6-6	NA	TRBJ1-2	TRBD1	CASSGQGQVYGYTF	TGTGCCAGCAGTGGACAGGGGCAAGTCTATGGCTACACCTTC
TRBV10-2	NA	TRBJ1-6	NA	CASSDGGLSNSPLHF	TGCGCCAGCAGTGACGGGGGGCTGAGTAATTCACCCCTCCACTTT
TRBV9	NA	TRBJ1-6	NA	CASSVGELSPLHF	TGTGCCAGCAGCGTAGGGGAATTGTCACCCCTCCACTTT
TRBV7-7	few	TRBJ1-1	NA	CASSSQEGTEAFF	TGTGCCAGCAGCAGTCAAGAGGGGACTGAAGCTTTCTTT
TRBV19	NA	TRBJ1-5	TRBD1	CASSSQGGNQPQHF	TGTGCCAGTAGTTCGCAGGGGGGTAATCAGCCCCAGCATTTT
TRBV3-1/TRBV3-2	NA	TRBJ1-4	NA	CASSQDLGTANEKLFF	TGTGCCAGCAGCCAAGATCTGGGTACGGCTAATGAAAAACTGTTTTTT
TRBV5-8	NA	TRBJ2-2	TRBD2	CASSGASGSGITGELFF	TGTGCCAGCAGCGGGGCCTCAGGGAGCGGGATTACCGGGGAGCTGTTTTTT
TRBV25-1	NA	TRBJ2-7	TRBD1	CASSGPGTGSYEQYF	TGTGCCAGCAGTGGTCCCGGGACAGGGTCCTACGAGCAGTACTTC
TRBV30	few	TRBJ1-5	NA	CAWNPSISNQPQHF	TGTGCCTGGAACCCCTCGATTAGCAATCAGCCCCAGCATTTT
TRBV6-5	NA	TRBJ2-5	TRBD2	CASSYSAGVPYF	TGTGCCAGCAGTTACTCCGCGGGGGTCCCGTACTTC